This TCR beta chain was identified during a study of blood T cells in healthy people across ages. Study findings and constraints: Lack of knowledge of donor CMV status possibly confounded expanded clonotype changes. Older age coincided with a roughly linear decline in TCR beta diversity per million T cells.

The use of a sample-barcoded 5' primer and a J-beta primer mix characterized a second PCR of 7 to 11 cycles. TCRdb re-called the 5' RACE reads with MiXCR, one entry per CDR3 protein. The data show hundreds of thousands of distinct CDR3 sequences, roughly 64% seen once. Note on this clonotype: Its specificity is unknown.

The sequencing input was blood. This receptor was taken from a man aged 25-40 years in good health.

CDR3 in DNA: TGTGCCAGCAGCTTAACCCAGGGGGCTGGCTTAGCTCTAGGTGAAAAACTGTTTTTT. Translation gives CASSLTQGAGLALGEKLFF. The V gene is TRBV13, the J gene TRBJ1-4; TRBD1 agrees at 8 bases. The trim removed 2 bases at V and 7 bases at J, leaving 18 bases unmatched. Germline loops: CDR1 PRHDT, CDR2 FYEKMQ (reference sequence). This CDR3 has 19 amino acids.